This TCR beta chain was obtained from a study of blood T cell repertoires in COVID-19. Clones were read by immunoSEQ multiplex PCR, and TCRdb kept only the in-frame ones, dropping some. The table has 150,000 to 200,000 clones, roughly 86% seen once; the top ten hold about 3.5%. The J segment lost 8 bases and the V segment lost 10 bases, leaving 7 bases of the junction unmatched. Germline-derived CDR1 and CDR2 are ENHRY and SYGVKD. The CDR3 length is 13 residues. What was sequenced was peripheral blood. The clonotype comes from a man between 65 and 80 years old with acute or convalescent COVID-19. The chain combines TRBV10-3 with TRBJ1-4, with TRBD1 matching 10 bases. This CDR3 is CATAGQGYEKLFF. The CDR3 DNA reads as TGTGCCACCGCGGGACAGGGGTACGAAAAACTGTTTTTT.